The 15 T cell receptor beta chains in this list originate from one sample, sequenced in a study of blood T cells in healthy people across ages (dated by TCRdb to the mid-2010s). Libraries were built with 5' RACE. The reads were generated on an Illumina HiSeq 2500. A second roughly 6 to 11 cycle PCR used a sample-barcoded 5' primer and a J-beta primer mix. TCRdb ran its own pipeline on the public reads, namely fastp trimming at Q25 and MiXCR clone calling, and kept in-frame beta chains. Rows merge per CDR3 protein into single entries with the most common DNA and genes. This sample lists 650,000 to 1,000,000 distinct CDR3 sequences; about 34% were detected once. The ten largest account for over 10% of the sample. The material sequenced was blood. The receptors were gathered from a man between 18 and 35 years old in good health.

The J gene is TRBJ2-1, the V gene TRBV9; 12 positions agree with TRBD1. The DNA end favors TRBJ2-7, so the J call may be wrong. CDR1 SGDLS and CDR2 YYNGEE come from the germline V gene. The length of the CDR3 is 16 residues. CDR3 nucleotides: TGTGCCAGCAGCCCTCGCGGGACAGGGGGCTACAATGAGCAGTACTTC. Its translation is CASSPRGTGGYNEQYF.

This clonotype has a handful of counts. The chain combines TRBV27 with TRBJ1-2; no clear D. The V gene lost 2 bases and the J gene lost 5 bases, with 9 bases spanning the gap. This CDR3 comprises 13 residues. The germline V gene encodes CDR1 MNHEY and CDR2 SMNVEV (reference sequence). CDR3 nucleotides: TGTGCCAGCAGTTTAGCGGCAGAGTATGGCTACACCTTC. It encodes CASSLAAEYGYTF.

This clonotype was counted only a few times. This chain joins TRBV12-5 and TRBJ2-3, with D possibly being TRBD1 or TRBD2 (5 bases each). This CDR3 comprises 16 residues. CDR1 LGHNT and CDR2 FRNRAP come from the germline V gene. V was clipped by 0 bases and J by 2 bases, with 12 bases between them. CDR3 bases: TGTGCTAGTGGTTTGGTGACTATAGGGGCCACAGATACGCAGTATTTT. It specifies CASGLVTIGATDTQYF.

The chain employs TRBV19 and TRBJ1-2; D call uncertain. The length of the CDR3 is 14 residues. Germline CDR1 and CDR2: LNHDA and SQIVND (reference sequence). DNA of the CDR3: TGTGCGGTTCCTTTGGGCGGACGGAACTATGGCTACACCTTC. Translation gives CAVPLGGRNYGYTF. The complete variable domain, with remaining parts taken from reference TRBV19 and TRBJ1-2, reads DGGITQSPKYLFRKEGQNVTLSCEQNLNHDAMYWYRQDPGQGLRLIYYSQIVNDFQKGDIAEGYSVSREKKESFPLTVTSAQKNPTAFYLCAVPLGGRNYGYTFGSGTRLTVV.

The J gene is TRBJ2-2, the V gene TRBV7-9, with D hard to call. From germline, CDR1 is SEHNR and CDR2 FQNEAQ (reference sequence). The CDR3 extends over 12 amino acids. V was cut by 5 bases and J by 8 bases, with 9 bases left in between. The CDR3 loop reads CASSLQGGELFF. In nucleotides, the CDR3 is TGTGCCAGCAGCCTTCAAGGTGGGGAGCTGTTTTTT. Full variable domain (outside the CDR3, taken from reference TRBV7-9 and TRBJ2-2): DTGVSQNPRHKITKRGQNVTFRCDPISEHNRLYWYRQTLGQGPEFLTYFQNEAQLEKSRLLSDRFSAERPKGSFSTLEIQRTEQGDSAMYLCASSLQGGELFFGEGSRLTVL.

The V gene is TRBV7-2, the J gene TRBJ2-2; either TRBD1 or TRBD2 may supply D (5 bases each). V was cut by 5 bases and J by 3 bases, with 19 bases left in between. This CDR3 comprises 17 residues. CDR1 and CDR2 from the germline V gene are SGHTA and FQGNSA. CDR3 DNA sequence: TGTGCCAGCAGCGCGGTCGGGACCGCGTTCCACACCGGGGAGCTGTTTTTT. The encoded protein is CASSAVGTAFHTGELFF.

This clonotype was picked up a small number of times. The V and J genes are TRBV7-9 and TRBJ2-5; 9 bases map to TRBD2. Looked up from germline, CDR1 is SEHNR and CDR2 is FQNEAQ (reference sequence). J gave up 1 base and V 6 bases, and 9 bases lay outside the gene matches. The CDR3 covers 16 residues. CDR3 amino acids: CASSTSGGLLQETQYF. The CDR3 nucleotides are TGTGCCAGCAGTACGAGCGGGGGGCTCCTCCAAGAGACCCAGTACTTC.

This clonotype has ten or more counts. V usage is TRBV7-2 and J usage is TRBJ2-5; 12 positions agree with TRBD2. Germline lookup yields CDR1 SGHTA and CDR2 FQGNSA. The V segment lost 4 bases and the J segment 4 bases; nucleotides outside the gene matches: 7. This CDR3 has 16 residues. CDR3 nucleotide sequence: TGTGCCAGCAGCTCCGTAGGACTAGCGGGGTCAGAGACCCAGTACTTC. Its protein product is CASSSVGLAGSETQYF.

Concerning this clonotype itself: A much bigger clone sits one base away, suggesting this may be a read error. The V gene is TRBV12-3 or TRBV12-4, the J gene TRBJ2-2; tentative D call: TRBD2 (6 bases). The CDR3 is made up of 16 amino acids. V dropped 7 bases and J dropped 7 bases, with 22 bases sitting between them. The CDR3 here is CASNPGGILGGGELFF. The CDR3 DNA is TGTGCCAGCAACCCCGGAGGGATCCTCGGCGGCGGGGAGCTGTTTTTT.

The DNA of the CDR3 is TGCAGTGCAAACCCCGGGACTAGCCTAGAGACCCAGTACTTC. Its protein is CSANPGTSLETQYF. The chain carries TRBV20-1 and TRBJ2-5; TRBD2 matches 9 bases. Germline V CDR1 and CDR2: DFQATT, SNEGSKA (reference sequence). The CDR3 has 14 residues. V lost 6 bases, J lost 4 bases, and 9 bases stayed unmatched.

CDR3 sequence: CASSLPPAGGRETQYF. In DNA, the CDR3 is TGTGCCAGCAGCTTGCCGCCTGCGGGAGGGAGAGAGACCCAGTACTTC. This rearrangement joins TRBV5-6 to TRBJ2-7, with 9 nucleotides matching TRBD2. The DNA end lines up better with TRBJ2-5; the J call may be wrong. Germline V CDR1 and CDR2: SGHDT, YYEEEE. CDR3 size: 16 residues.

The V and J genes are TRBV4-3 and TRBJ1-1; the D gene is possibly TRBD1 (5 bases). The CDR3 is 16 amino acids. V was cut by 1 base and J by 1 base, with 13 bases left in between. From germline, CDR1 is LGHNA and CDR2 YSLEER. The CDR3, as DNA: TGCGCCAGCAGCCAAGCGCGGGGCCAAGCGAACACTGAAGCTTTCTTT. Translating gives CASSQARGQANTEAFF.

The J gene is TRBJ1-5, the V gene TRBV5-1; D ambiguous. Germline loops: CDR1 SGHRS, CDR2 YFSETQ. The CDR3 has 15 amino acids. V lost 0 bases, J lost 2 bases, and 9 bases lay in between. The CDR3 sequence is CASSLGTSGNQPQHF. In DNA, the CDR3 is TGCGCCAGCAGCTTGGGTACGAGTGGCAATCAGCCCCAGCATTTT.

This clonotype was found once. The chain combines TRBV2 with TRBJ2-1, with a tentative D call TRBD1 (6 bases). CDR3 size: 14 residues. Trimming cost V 2 bases and J 8 bases, with 13 bases left between them. Germline V gives CDR1 SNHLY, CDR2 FYNNEI. CDR3 DNA: TGTGCCAGCAGTGAATTACAGGGTGCGTATGAGCAGTTCTTC. Translating it yields CASSELQGAYEQFF.

The DNA of the CDR3 is TGTGCCAGCAGTTATGTCAGTGAAAGCAATCAGCCCCAGCATTTT. Its translation is CASSYVSESNQPQHF. V and J are TRBV27 and TRBJ1-5; D unclear. Trimming left V 4 bases short and J 1 base short, with 11 bases between. The CDR3 runs to 15 residues. Germline CDR1 reads MNHEY; CDR2 reads SMNVEV (reference sequence).